A selection of T cell receptor beta chains follows, all from one sample in a study of cytomegalovirus exposure and HLA in healthy donors. The data were produced by immunoSEQ multiplex PCR, yet TCRdb's version contains in-frame clones alone and is incomplete. The sample has 100,000 to 150,000 clones, 94% seen once. The sequenced sample was PBMCs. The receptors were sampled from a woman between 18 and 30 years old in good health and CMV-seronegative. Each CDR3 is given with its conserved first and last residue. D genes are given only for firm matches. Expanded clones get a size class; other rows say once, few or many, or leave the size out.

v_gene	d_gene	j_gene	abundance	CDR3nt	CDR3aa
TRBV4-1	-	TRBJ1-1	-	TGCGCCAGCAGCCAAGTGAGTTATAACACTGAAGCTTTCTTT	CASSQVSYNTEAFF
TRBV6-5	-	TRBJ1-5	-	TGTGCCACCATACAACGGACAGCGGTAGGTTTGGCCCAGCATTTT	CATIQRTAVGLAQHF
TRBV28	TRBD2	TRBJ2-3	-	TGTGCCAGCAGGGTAGCGGGAAACACAGATACGCAGTATTTT	CASRVAGNTDTQYF
TRBV7-7	TRBD1	TRBJ2-5	-	TGTGCCAGCAGCCCCGGGACAGAGCAAGAGACCCAGTACTTC	CASSPGTEQETQYF
TRBV5-4	TRBD2	TRBJ2-2	-	TGTGCCAGCAGCTTGGGAGCGGGGCCGCCCCCGGGGGGGGAGCTGTTTTTT	CASSLGAGPPPGGELFF
TRBV30	TRBD2	TRBJ2-7	-	TGTGCCTGGGGACCGGGACTAGCGGTTAGAAGCTCCTACGAGCAGTACTTC	CAWGPGLAVRSSYEQYF
TRBV2	TRBD1	TRBJ1-5	-	TGTGCCAGCAGTTCGACCGGACAGGCAGGGCAGCCCCAGCATTTT	CASSSTGQAGQPQHF
TRBV19	-	TRBJ2-1	-	TGTGCCAGTAGTATAAGGTGGAGGCGACCTGACAATGAGCAGTTCTTC	CASSIRWRRPDNEQFF
TRBV7-6	-	TRBJ1-5	-	TGTGCCAGCAGCTTAGGAGATAGCAATCAGCCCCAGCATTTT	CASSLGDSNQPQHF
TRBV30	-	TRBJ2-7	-	TGTGCCTGGGGGCGGGGACAGAGAAACGAGCAGTACTTC	CAWGRGQRNEQYF
TRBV28	TRBD1	TRBJ1-4	-	TGTGCCGCCCGGGACAGCTTGAATGAAAAACTGTTTTTT	CAARDSLNEKLFF
TRBV2	TRBD1	TRBJ2-2	-	TGTGCCAGCAGTCCTACCGACAGGGCGGGGCTGTTTTTT	CASSPTDRAGLFF
TRBV5-4	-	TRBJ1-4	-	TGTGCCAGCAGCTCACAGGGTCGGGATGAAAAACTGTTTTTT	CASSSQGRDEKLFF
TRBV2	-	TRBJ2-7	once	TGTGCCAGCAGCGCGGGTCTCTCCTACGAGCAGTACTTC	CASSAGLSYEQYF
TRBV27	TRBD1	TRBJ2-7	-	TGTGCCAGCAGTTGGACAGGGGACTCCTACGAGCAGTACTTC	CASSWTGDSYEQYF
TRBV7-9	-	TRBJ1-2	-	TGTGCCAGCCTACCCCCCTATGGCTACACCTTC	CASLPPYGYTF
TRBV15	TRBD2	TRBJ2-2	-	TGTGCCACCAGTATAGCGGGGGGAAACACCGGGGAGCTGTTTTTT	CATSIAGGNTGELFF
TRBV5-4	-	TRBJ1-1	-	TGTGCCAGCAGCCCGTCAGGGAGGACTGAAGCTTTCTTT	CASSPSGRTEAFF
TRBV12-5	-	TRBJ1-4	-	TGTGCTAGTGGTTTCTCCCTTGATGAAAAACTGTTTTTT	CASGFSLDEKLFF
TRBV9	TRBD1	TRBJ2-3	once	TGTGCCAGCAGCGTAGCTACCAGGGGGACAGATACGCAGTATTTT	CASSVATRGTDTQYF
TRBV5-3	-	TRBJ1-5	once	TGTGCCAGAAGCGGCAGGGGTAGCAATCAGCCCCAGCATTTT	CARSGRGSNQPQHF
TRBV12-5	TRBD1	TRBJ1-6	-	TGTGCTAGTGGTCCTGCCGGGACAGAGGTGAGCGCCCTCCACTTT	CASGPAGTEVSALHF
TRBV5-1	TRBD1	TRBJ1-1	-	TGCGCCAGCAGCAGAACTTGGGGGACAGGTATTCTTGAAGCTTTCTTT	CASSRTWGTGILEAFF
TRBV9	-	TRBJ1-1	-	TGTGCCAGCAGCGTAGCGACAGGCAACACTGAAGCTTTCTTT	CASSVATGNTEAFF
TRBV29-1	-	TRBJ2-2	once	TGCAGCGGGTGGAGCACCGGGGAGCTGTTTTTT	CSGWSTGELFF
TRBV15	-	TRBJ1-5	-	TGTGCCACCGGGCAAGTTGAGGGGGGACTAAATCAGCCCCAGCATTTT	CATGQVEGGLNQPQHF
TRBV5-4	TRBD2	TRBJ2-5	-	TGTGCCAGCAGCTCAGGGACTAGCGGGGTACAAGAGACCCAGTACTTC	CASSSGTSGVQETQYF
TRBV30	TRBD1	TRBJ1-2	-	TGTGCCTGGAGTTTGGACAGGGTTGGGGGCTACACCTTC	CAWSLDRVGGYTF
TRBV27	-	TRBJ1-4	-	TGTGCCAGCAGTTTATATGGGGCTGGCGAAAAACTGTTTTTT	CASSLYGAGEKLFF
TRBV5-4	TRBD1	TRBJ2-5	-	TGTGCCAGCAGCTTACCCGCCGGGACAGGGTTAGAGACCCAGTACTTC	CASSLPAGTGLETQYF
TRBV2	-	TRBJ1-1	-	TGTGCCAGCAGTTGGGGGGGGTCCGCTGAAGCTTTCTTT	CASSWGGSAEAFF
TRBV27	TRBD1	TRBJ1-2	-	TGTGCCAGCTATACGGAGGGGGCGTGGGGCTACACCTTC	CASYTEGAWGYTF
TRBV19	-	TRBJ1-6	-	TGTGCCAGTAGTATAGTGGAGAATTCACCCCTCCACTTT	CASSIVENSPLHF
TRBV19	-	TRBJ2-1	-	TGTGCCAGTAGTATCATTGGCTTCAATGAGCAGTTCTTC	CASSIIGFNEQFF
TRBV9	-	TRBJ2-7	-	TGTGCCAGCAGCGTAGAGAGTTCCCCCTACGAGCAGTACTTC	CASSVESSPYEQYF
TRBV19	-	TRBJ2-1	-	TGTGCCAGTCTCTCGGGGGACAGTTACAATGAGCAGTTCTTC	CASLSGDSYNEQFF
TRBV6-1	-	TRBJ1-2	-	TGTGCCAGCAGTAACTACCTTCCAGGGTATGATGGCTACACCTTC	CASSNYLPGYDGYTF
TRBV19	TRBD1	TRBJ1-1	-	TGTGCCAGTAATAAACAGGGGGCTGAAGCTTTCTTT	CASNKQGAEAFF
TRBV28	-	TRBJ2-7	-	TGTGCCAGCAGTTTCGGCGTCAGGGAGGACGAGCAGTACTTC	CASSFGVREDEQYF
TRBV13	TRBD2	TRBJ2-7	-	TGTGCCAGCAGCTCGGGCAAGAGGACTAGCGGGATGGAGCAGTACTTC	CASSSGKRTSGMEQYF
TRBV9	-	TRBJ2-5	-	TGTGCCAGCAGCGTAGCTCCCCAAGAGACCCAGTACTTC	CASSVAPQETQYF
TRBV7-6	-	TRBJ1-1	-	TGTGCCAGCAGCCAGTACCAGGACAAAGGGCCGAACACTGAAGCTTTCTTT	CASSQYQDKGPNTEAFF
TRBV11-1	TRBD1	TRBJ2-1	-	TGTGCCAGCAGCCCCGCAGGGGGCTACAATGAGCAGTTCTTC	CASSPAGGYNEQFF
TRBV29-1	-	TRBJ2-1	-	TGCAGCGTTGGAGTCCCCGGGGTCCCCCCTTACAATGAGCAGTTCTTC	CSVGVPGVPPYNEQFF
TRBV4-2	TRBD1	TRBJ1-4	-	TGTGCCAGCAGCCAACGAGGAGGGGACAGGGGGTCTACAACTAATGAAAAACTGTTTTTT	CASSQRGGDRGSTTNEKLFF
TRBV28	-	TRBJ1-2	-	TGTGCCAGCAGCCCGGGAGTGTATGGCTACACCTTC	CASSPGVYGYTF
TRBV30	-	TRBJ2-2	-	TGTGCCTGGAGGGCCGGGACAATAAACACCGGGGAGCTGTTTTTT	CAWRAGTINTGELFF
TRBV6-5	-	TRBJ2-7	once	TGTGCCAGCAGTTACTTTCCCCACTACGAGCAGTACTTC	CASSYFPHYEQYF
TRBV30	-	TRBJ1-4	-	TGTGCCTGGAGTCTAGGGGCCTTTAATGAAAAACTGTTTTTT	CAWSLGAFNEKLFF